This is a list of T cell receptor beta chains from one sample in a study of a mutant IDH1 vaccine in newly diagnosed glioma. These receptors have no identified antigens. The repertoire was sequenced with immunoSEQ multiplex PCR; TCRdb's copy has only in-frame clones and lacks some. The sample carries about 11,000 clones, around 82% recorded once. The starting material was PBMCs, obtained from a glioma patient whose treatment included an IDH1 peptide vaccine. The source of these receptors is a man in his thirties or forties with glioma. Each CDR3 is given with its conserved first and last residue. The order of the fields is D gene, V gene, clone size, J gene, CDR3 protein, CDR3 DNA. D genes are given only for firm matches. Clone sizes are given selectively: once, few, many, or a class where the clone is expanded.

D gene: .
V gene: TRBV10-2
clone size: few
J gene: TRBJ1-2
CDR3 protein: CASSEDLNYGYTF
CDR3 DNA: TGCGCCAGCAGTGAGGACCTAAACTATGGCTACACCTTC

D gene: .
V gene: TRBV21-1
clone size: .
J gene: TRBJ2-7
CDR3 protein: CASSTGDIVYEQYF
CDR3 DNA: TGTGCCAGCAGCACTGGGGACATTGTCTACGAGCAGTACTTC

D gene: TRBD1
V gene: TRBV5-6
clone size: .
J gene: TRBJ2-3
CDR3 protein: CASSQRQGLSDTQYF
CDR3 DNA: TGTGCCAGCAGCCAACGACAGGGGCTGTCAGATACGCAGTATTTT

D gene: .
V gene: TRBV6-1
clone size: once
J gene: TRBJ1-3
CDR3 protein: CASSPTYRSGNTIYF
CDR3 DNA: TGTGCCAGCAGTCCCACCTATCGCTCTGGAAACACCATATATTTT

D gene: .
V gene: TRBV10-3
clone size: few
J gene: TRBJ1-1
CDR3 protein: CAISENAGGTEAFF
CDR3 DNA: TGTGCCATCAGTGAGAATGCGGGGGGGACTGAAGCTTTCTTT

D gene: TRBD1
V gene: TRBV19
clone size: .
J gene: TRBJ2-1
CDR3 protein: CASSLRDSPNEQFF
CDR3 DNA: TGTGCCAGTAGTCTCCGGGACAGTCCGAATGAGCAGTTCTTC

D gene: TRBD2
V gene: TRBV27
clone size: once
J gene: TRBJ2-5
CDR3 protein: CASSSTGGTSGRPYQETQYF
CDR3 DNA: TGTGCCAGCAGTTCCACCGGAGGGACTAGCGGGAGACCGTACCAAGAGACCCAGTACTTC

D gene: .
V gene: TRBV29-1
clone size: .
J gene: TRBJ2-4
CDR3 protein: CSVQDVTLAKNIQYF
CDR3 DNA: TGCAGCGTCCAGGACGTTACTTTAGCCAAAAACATTCAGTACTTC

D gene: .
V gene: TRBV5-4
clone size: .
J gene: TRBJ2-7
CDR3 protein: CASSFPPSPEYF
CDR3 DNA: TGTGCCAGCAGCTTCCCCCCCTCACCGGAGTACTTC

D gene: .
V gene: TRBV10-3
clone size: .
J gene: TRBJ2-7
CDR3 protein: CAISESHRVYEQYF
CDR3 DNA: TGTGCCATCAGTGAGTCCCACAGGGTCTACGAGCAGTACTTC

D gene: .
V gene: TRBV19
clone size: .
J gene: TRBJ2-6
CDR3 protein: CASKPPRGLGRSGANVLTF
CDR3 DNA: TGTGCCAGTAAACCCCCCCGGGGCCTAGGACGCTCTGGGGCCAACGTCCTGACTTTC

D gene: .
V gene: TRBV15
clone size: .
J gene: TRBJ1-2
CDR3 protein: CATSSSSDGRGYTF
CDR3 DNA: TGTGCCACCAGCAGTTCATCCGACGGGCGAGGCTACACCTTC

D gene: .
V gene: TRBV5-1
clone size: .
J gene: TRBJ1-4
CDR3 protein: CASSRNPSGDGEKLFF
CDR3 DNA: TGCGCCAGCAGCCGAAACCCCTCTGGGGACGGCGAAAAACTGTTTTTT

D gene: TRBD2
V gene: TRBV4-1
clone size: .
J gene: TRBJ2-1
CDR3 protein: CASSQPNGLAGYNEQFF
CDR3 DNA: TGCGCCAGCAGCCAACCTAATGGACTAGCGGGTTACAATGAGCAGTTCTTC

D gene: TRBD1
V gene: TRBV2
clone size: .
J gene: TRBJ1-1
CDR3 protein: CASSGDRGTEAFF
CDR3 DNA: TGTGCCAGCAGTGGGGACAGGGGCACTGAAGCTTTCTTT

D gene: TRBD1
V gene: TRBV18
clone size: once
J gene: TRBJ1-5
CDR3 protein: CASSPSQGTSNQPQHF
CDR3 DNA: TGTGCCAGCTCACCGTCACAGGGGACTAGCAATCAGCCCCAGCATTTT

D gene: .
V gene: TRBV15
clone size: few
J gene: TRBJ1-4
CDR3 protein: CATSRVGAYEKLFF
CDR3 DNA: TGTGCCACCAGCAGAGTGGGGGCGTATGAAAAACTGTTTTTT

D gene: TRBD2
V gene: TRBV5-1
clone size: .
J gene: TRBJ2-7
CDR3 protein: CASNLGHSGRLHEQYF
CDR3 DNA: TGCGCCAGCAACTTGGGGCATAGCGGGAGGTTACACGAGCAGTACTTC

D gene: .
V gene: TRBV30
clone size: .
J gene: TRBJ1-5
CDR3 protein: CAWSVLGPQPQHF
CDR3 DNA: TGTGCCTGGAGTGTACTAGGGCCTCAGCCCCAGCATTTT

D gene: TRBD2
V gene: TRBV9
clone size: .
J gene: TRBJ2-4
CDR3 protein: CASSVTIAGARDIQYF
CDR3 DNA: TGTGCCAGCAGTGTAACAATAGCGGGAGCGCGTGACATTCAGTACTTC

D gene: TRBD2
V gene: TRBV19
clone size: .
J gene: TRBJ2-2
CDR3 protein: CASTQEGLGLVNFTGELFF
CDR3 DNA: TGTGCCAGTACTCAAGAAGGTCTCGGACTAGTAAATTTCACCGGGGAGCTGTTTTTT

D gene: TRBD1
V gene: TRBV6-5
clone size: few
J gene: TRBJ1-1
CDR3 protein: CASGGPGGTEAFF
CDR3 DNA: TGTGCCAGCGGAGGTCCAGGGGGCACTGAAGCTTTCTTT

D gene: .
V gene: TRBV25-1
clone size: .
J gene: TRBJ2-3
CDR3 protein: CASSWNRATDTQYF
CDR3 DNA: TGTGCCAGCAGTTGGAACAGGGCGACAGATACGCAGTATTTT

D gene: .
V gene: TRBV5-1
clone size: .
J gene: TRBJ2-2
CDR3 protein: CASSPFDAGELFF
CDR3 DNA: TGCGCCAGCAGCCCCTTTGACGCAGGGGAGCTGTTTTTT

D gene: TRBD1
V gene: TRBV28
clone size: .
J gene: TRBJ1-5
CDR3 protein: CASSPRQGAIQPQHF
CDR3 DNA: TGTGCCAGCAGTCCCCGACAGGGGGCGATTCAGCCCCAGCATTTT

D gene: TRBD1
V gene: TRBV7-9
clone size: .
J gene: TRBJ2-3
CDR3 protein: CASRGTGGWTDTQYF
CDR3 DNA: TGTGCCAGCAGGGGTACAGGGGGTTGGACAGATACGCAGTATTTT